The clone carrying this TCR beta chain was seen only a few times. The antigen is not known. The sample originates from a study of PD-1 blockade in classical Hodgkin lymphoma. Germline V gene data show CDR1 as LGHNA and CDR2 as YNFKEQ. Trimming removed 0 bases at V and 3 bases at J, with 17 bases between. This CDR3 is built from 17 residues. Each patient relapsed following autologous stem cell transplantation, and prior brentuximab vedotin exposure differed. Study observations and caveats: Newly diagnosed and completely responding patients shared comparable baseline diversity. CD4+ TCR diversity rose significantly by C4D1, and CD8+ TCR diversity did not. Any patient who commenced nivolumab under 1 year after ASCT was excluded.

Clones were read by immunoSEQ multiplex PCR, and TCRdb kept only the in-frame ones, dropping some. Altogether about 110,000 clones are present, roughly 87% being singletons, with the ten largest covering just under 20%. The chain carries TRBV4-2 and TRBJ1-1; the D is unclear. The specimen comprised peripheral blood mononuclear cells (PBMCs), sampled before the second cycle of nivolumab. This sequence was found in a human donor with classical Hodgkin lymphoma. The CDR3 spells CASSQESRRAGDTEAFF. For the CDR3, the DNA is TGTGCCAGCAGCCAAGAGTCCCGGAGGGCAGGAGACACTGAAGCTTTCTTT.